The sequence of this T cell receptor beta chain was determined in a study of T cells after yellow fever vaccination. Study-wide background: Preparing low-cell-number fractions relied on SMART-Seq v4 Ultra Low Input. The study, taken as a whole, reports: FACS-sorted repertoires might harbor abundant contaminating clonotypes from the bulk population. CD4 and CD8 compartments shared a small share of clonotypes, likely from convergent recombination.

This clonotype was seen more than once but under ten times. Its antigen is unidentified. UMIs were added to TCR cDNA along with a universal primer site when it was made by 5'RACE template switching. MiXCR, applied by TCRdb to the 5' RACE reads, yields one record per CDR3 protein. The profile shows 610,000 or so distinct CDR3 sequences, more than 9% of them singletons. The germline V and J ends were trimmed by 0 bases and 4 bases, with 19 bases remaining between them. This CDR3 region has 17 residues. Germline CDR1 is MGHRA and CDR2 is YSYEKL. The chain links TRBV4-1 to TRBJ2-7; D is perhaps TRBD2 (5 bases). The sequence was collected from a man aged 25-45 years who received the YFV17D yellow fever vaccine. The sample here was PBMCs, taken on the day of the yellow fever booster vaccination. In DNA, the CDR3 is TGCGCCAGCAGCCAAGAGCCCTCCCCTCCGGGAACTTACGAGCAGTACTTC. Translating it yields CASSQEPSPPGTYEQYF.